These 3 T cell receptor beta chains came from one sample sequenced in a study of identical twins. MiXCR, run by TCRdb on the 5' RACE reads, gives a single entry per CDR3 protein. The sample includes approximately 890,000 distinct CDR3 sequences, roughly an eighth of them seen just once. This same sample was also taken into another study, of yellow fever vaccine responses in identical twins.

The specimen sequenced was PBMCs. The receptors come from a woman aged 18-35 years in good health.

The chain couples TRBV10-2 to TRBJ2-1; 7 bases match TRBD2. V gave up 7 bases and J gave up 6 bases; unmatched junction bases: 12. From germline, CDR1 is WSHSY and CDR2 SAAADI. The CDR3 consists of 15 residues. The CDR3 region is CASTVGRQWGNEQFF. The CDR3 DNA is TGCGCCAGCACCGTCGGGAGGCAATGGGGCAATGAGCAGTTCTTC.

The sample holds many counts of this clonotype. The rearrangement uses TRBV12-3 or TRBV12-4 and TRBJ1-1; D unclear. Trimming took off 6 bases at V and 0 bases at J, with 8 bases between the two ends. This CDR3 comprises 13 residues. The CDR3, as DNA: TGTGCCAGCAGCCTTATCATGAACACTGAAGCTTTCTTT. Protein sequence: CASSLIMNTEAFF.

The gene calls are TRBV12-3 or TRBV12-4 and TRBJ2-6; D remains ambiguous. Trimming left V 5 bases short and J 6 bases short, with 8 bases between. This CDR3 spans 13 amino acids. The DNA of the CDR3 is TGTGCCAGCAGTCCGACACAGGCCAACGTCCTGACTTTC. Its protein product is CASSPTQANVLTF.